The rows below give T cell receptor beta chains drawn from one sample of a study of radiation and T cells in renal cell carcinoma. The data were produced by immunoSEQ multiplex PCR, yet TCRdb's version contains in-frame clones alone and is incomplete. The sample has 75,000 to 90,000 clones; 80% to 90% are singletons. This material consisted of blood, taken from a patient whose treatment included radiotherapy and nephrectomy. These receptors originate from a woman between 70 and 85 years old with renal cell carcinoma. Each CDR3 is given with its conserved first and last residue. A D gene is named only where the DNA matches it firmly. Size is omitted from some rows. Given values are once, few, many or a class for expanded clones.

j_call: TRBJ1-2; d_call: -; v_call: TRBV4-2; clone_size: -; cdr3_aa: CASSQDVRGVYGYTF; cdr3_nt: TGTGCCAGCAGCCAAGATGTAAGAGGGGTCTATGGCTACACCTTC
j_call: TRBJ2-7; d_call: -; v_call: TRBV30; clone_size: -; cdr3_aa: CAWSVRRGSISLSYEQYF; cdr3_nt: TGTGCCTGGAGTGTACGGAGGGGGTCTATTTCCCTCTCCTACGAGCAGTACTTC
j_call: TRBJ1-1; d_call: TRBD1; v_call: TRBV7-9; clone_size: -; cdr3_aa: CASSYTGVPNTEAFF; cdr3_nt: TGTGCCAGCAGCTATACAGGGGTCCCGAACACTGAAGCTTTCTTT
j_call: TRBJ2-5; d_call: -; v_call: TRBV6-6; clone_size: -; cdr3_aa: CASRQPTTGGAETQYF; cdr3_nt: TGTGCCAGCAGACAACCGACGACCGGGGGCGCGGAGACCCAGTACTTC
j_call: TRBJ2-2; d_call: -; v_call: TRBV11-2; clone_size: -; cdr3_aa: CASTAREGSGELFF; cdr3_nt: TGTGCCAGCACCGCCAGGGAAGGCTCCGGGGAGCTGTTTTTT
j_call: TRBJ2-1; d_call: -; v_call: TRBV10-3; clone_size: once; cdr3_aa: CAISKRATPDNEQFF; cdr3_nt: TGTGCCATCTCTAAGCGGGCGACCCCCGACAATGAGCAGTTCTTC
j_call: TRBJ2-4; d_call: -; v_call: TRBV6-1; clone_size: -; cdr3_aa: CASSRGVDIQYF; cdr3_nt: TGTGCCAGCAGCAGGGGGGTGGACATTCAGTACTTC
j_call: TRBJ2-7; d_call: TRBD1; v_call: TRBV6-5; clone_size: once; cdr3_aa: CASMRTGGSYEQYF; cdr3_nt: TGTGCCAGCATGAGGACAGGGGGCTCCTACGAGCAGTACTTC
j_call: TRBJ1-2; d_call: -; v_call: TRBV29-1; clone_size: -; cdr3_aa: CSVEVFGGGGYTF; cdr3_nt: TGCAGCGTTGAAGTCTTTGGGGGAGGGGGCTACACCTTC
j_call: TRBJ2-1; d_call: -; v_call: TRBV6-5; clone_size: -; cdr3_aa: CASSYGSREQFF; cdr3_nt: TGTGCCAGCAGTTACGGAAGTAGGGAGCAGTTCTTC
j_call: TRBJ1-1; d_call: -; v_call: TRBV19; clone_size: -; cdr3_aa: CASSIQSGRSNTEAFF; cdr3_nt: TGTGCCAGTAGTATACAATCAGGGCGTTCGAACACTGAAGCTTTCTTT
j_call: TRBJ1-1; d_call: -; v_call: TRBV5-6; clone_size: -; cdr3_aa: CASSLGGWTEAFF; cdr3_nt: TGTGCCAGCAGCTTGGGGGGTTGGACTGAAGCTTTCTTT
j_call: TRBJ1-4; d_call: -; v_call: TRBV7-9; clone_size: -; cdr3_aa: CASSSQTASNEKLFF; cdr3_nt: TGTGCCAGCAGCTCCCAGACAGCTAGTAATGAAAAACTGTTTTTT
j_call: TRBJ2-6; d_call: -; v_call: TRBV15; clone_size: -; cdr3_aa: CATSRGGRGDTGANVLTF; cdr3_nt: TGTGCCACCAGCAGAGGAGGGAGAGGGGATACTGGGGCCAACGTCCTGACTTTC
j_call: TRBJ2-1; d_call: -; v_call: TRBV6-1; clone_size: once; cdr3_aa: CASSDILQNEQFF; cdr3_nt: TGTGCCAGCAGTGATATCCTACAAAATGAGCAGTTCTTC
j_call: TRBJ1-1; d_call: -; v_call: TRBV11-2; clone_size: -; cdr3_aa: CASSLGRTVNTEAFF; cdr3_nt: TGTGCCAGCAGCTTAGGAAGGACGGTGAACACTGAAGCTTTCTTT
j_call: TRBJ2-5; d_call: -; v_call: TRBV14; clone_size: -; cdr3_aa: CASSQEGTLLQETQYF; cdr3_nt: TGTGCCAGCAGCCAAGAGGGGACTCTACTTCAAGAGACCCAGTACTTC
j_call: TRBJ1-6; d_call: TRBD1; v_call: TRBV4-3; clone_size: once; cdr3_aa: CASSQTTGLVPLHF; cdr3_nt: TGCGCCAGCAGCCAAACGACAGGGCTAGTGCCCCTCCACTTT
j_call: TRBJ1-2; d_call: -; v_call: TRBV15; clone_size: -; cdr3_aa: CATSRGEGAPYGYTF; cdr3_nt: TGTGCCACCAGCAGGGGCGAGGGAGCTCCCTATGGCTACACCTTC
j_call: TRBJ2-7; d_call: -; v_call: TRBV11-3; clone_size: -; cdr3_aa: CASSLAGQSSYEQYF; cdr3_nt: TGTGCCAGCAGCTTAGCAGGACAGAGCTCCTACGAGCAGTACTTC
j_call: TRBJ2-3; d_call: -; v_call: TRBV4-3; clone_size: -; cdr3_aa: CASSQGVPRGTDTQYF; cdr3_nt: TGCGCCAGCAGCCAAGGGGTGCCTAGGGGCACAGATACGCAGTATTTT
j_call: TRBJ1-2; d_call: TRBD1; v_call: TRBV2; clone_size: -; cdr3_aa: CASSNLRDRGNYGYTF; cdr3_nt: TGTGCCAGCAGCAACCTGCGGGACAGGGGGAACTATGGCTACACCTTC
j_call: TRBJ1-3; d_call: TRBD1; v_call: TRBV6-5; clone_size: -; cdr3_aa: CASSYSRDSSGNTIYF; cdr3_nt: TGTGCCAGCAGTTACTCCCGGGACAGCTCTGGAAACACCATATATTTT
j_call: TRBJ1-1; d_call: TRBD1; v_call: TRBV6-6; clone_size: -; cdr3_aa: CASRRTGAEAFF; cdr3_nt: TGTGCCAGCAGGCGGACAGGGGCTGAAGCTTTCTTT
j_call: TRBJ2-1; d_call: TRBD1; v_call: TRBV7-9; clone_size: -; cdr3_aa: CASSRGQGAYNEQFF; cdr3_nt: TGTGCCAGCAGCCGGGGACAGGGGGCCTACAATGAGCAGTTCTTC
j_call: TRBJ1-4; d_call: TRBD1; v_call: TRBV5-5; clone_size: -; cdr3_aa: CASSMITGGNEKLFF; cdr3_nt: TGTGCCAGCAGCATGATTACAGGGGGGAACGAAAAACTGTTTTTT
j_call: TRBJ1-1; d_call: TRBD1; v_call: TRBV5-1; clone_size: few; cdr3_aa: CASSKRQGGSTEAFF; cdr3_nt: TGCGCCAGCAGCAAGCGACAGGGAGGAAGTACTGAAGCTTTCTTT
j_call: TRBJ2-3; d_call: -; v_call: TRBV9; clone_size: -; cdr3_aa: CASSTQTGLVTDTQYF; cdr3_nt: TGTGCCAGCAGCACACAGACAGGACTAGTAACAGATACGCAGTATTTT
j_call: TRBJ1-1; d_call: -; v_call: TRBV30; clone_size: few; cdr3_aa: CAWSVQGNTEAFF; cdr3_nt: TGTGCCTGGAGTGTACAGGGGAACACTGAAGCTTTCTTT
j_call: TRBJ2-7; d_call: -; v_call: TRBV5-5; clone_size: -; cdr3_aa: CASSLGFSPEQYF; cdr3_nt: TGTGCCAGCAGCTTGGGCTTTAGTCCCGAGCAGTACTTC
j_call: TRBJ1-1; d_call: -; v_call: TRBV29-1; clone_size: few; cdr3_aa: CSVVKGMNTEAFF; cdr3_nt: TGCAGCGTTGTCAAGGGTATGAACACTGAAGCTTTCTTT
j_call: TRBJ1-4; d_call: TRBD1; v_call: TRBV7-9; clone_size: -; cdr3_aa: CASSLEGAGTEKLFF; cdr3_nt: TGTGCCAGCAGCTTAGAGGGGGCCGGGACTGAAAAACTGTTTTTT
j_call: TRBJ2-3; d_call: -; v_call: TRBV9; clone_size: -; cdr3_aa: CASSVASTDTQYF; cdr3_nt: TGTGCCAGCAGCGTAGCCAGCACAGATACGCAGTATTTT
j_call: TRBJ2-1; d_call: TRBD1; v_call: TRBV6-5; clone_size: -; cdr3_aa: CASSYRDSRANEQFF; cdr3_nt: TGTGCCAGCAGTTACCGGGACAGTCGGGCAAATGAGCAGTTCTTC
j_call: TRBJ2-7; d_call: TRBD1; v_call: TRBV9; clone_size: -; cdr3_aa: CASSPGQGNDEQYF; cdr3_nt: TGTGCCAGCAGCCCTGGACAGGGTAACGACGAGCAGTACTTC
j_call: TRBJ1-1; d_call: -; v_call: TRBV7-2; clone_size: -; cdr3_aa: CASSPPSTEAFF; cdr3_nt: TGTGCCAGCAGCCCTCCGAGTACTGAAGCTTTCTTT
j_call: TRBJ1-2; d_call: -; v_call: TRBV6-1; clone_size: -; cdr3_aa: CASREGSRYGYTF; cdr3_nt: TGTGCCAGCAGAGAGGGGAGTCGCTATGGCTACACCTTC
j_call: TRBJ1-5; d_call: -; v_call: TRBV7-2; clone_size: few; cdr3_aa: CASSRVPRINQPQHF; cdr3_nt: TGTGCCAGCAGCCGAGTCCCGAGGATCAATCAGCCCCAGCATTTT
j_call: TRBJ2-3; d_call: -; v_call: TRBV9; clone_size: -; cdr3_aa: CASSVAGGRSTDTQYF; cdr3_nt: TGTGCCAGCAGCGTAGCCGGGGGGCGTAGCACAGATACGCAGTATTTT
j_call: TRBJ2-7; d_call: -; v_call: TRBV11-2; clone_size: -; cdr3_aa: CASSYGYLDEQYF; cdr3_nt: TGTGCCAGCAGCTATGGCTACCTCGACGAGCAGTACTTC
j_call: TRBJ2-5; d_call: TRBD1; v_call: TRBV7-2; clone_size: -; cdr3_aa: CASSLQGALETQYF; cdr3_nt: TGTGCCAGCAGCTTACAGGGGGCTTTGGAGACCCAGTACTTC
j_call: TRBJ1-6; d_call: -; v_call: TRBV15; clone_size: once; cdr3_aa: CATSRSQGRNSPLHF; cdr3_nt: TGTGCCACCAGCAGATCCCAGGGCCGGAATTCACCCCTCCACTTT
j_call: TRBJ1-2; d_call: -; v_call: TRBV5-1; clone_size: -; cdr3_aa: CASSLEVGLYGYTF; cdr3_nt: TGCGCCAGCAGCTTGGAGGTCGGCCTATATGGCTACACCTTC
j_call: TRBJ2-5; d_call: TRBD2; v_call: TRBV9; clone_size: -; cdr3_aa: CASSVPLAGGLETQYF; cdr3_nt: TGTGCCAGCAGCGTACCCCTAGCGGGGGGGCTGGAGACCCAGTACTTC
j_call: TRBJ1-4; d_call: -; v_call: TRBV5-4; clone_size: -; cdr3_aa: CASSLGPSNEKLFF; cdr3_nt: TGTGCCAGCAGCCTCGGGCCTTCGAATGAAAAACTGTTTTTT
j_call: TRBJ1-2; d_call: -; v_call: TRBV9; clone_size: -; cdr3_aa: CASSVSRGLNYGYTF; cdr3_nt: TGTGCCAGCAGCGTAAGCAGGGGCCTCAACTATGGCTACACCTTC
j_call: TRBJ1-6; d_call: -; v_call: TRBV27; clone_size: -; cdr3_aa: CASSFYRGNSYNSPLHF; cdr3_nt: TGTGCCAGCAGTTTCTATCGGGGGAATTCCTATAATTCACCCCTCCACTTT
j_call: TRBJ2-3; d_call: TRBD2; v_call: TRBV7-3; clone_size: few; cdr3_aa: CASSPGASGGADTQYF; cdr3_nt: TGTGCCAGCAGCCCCGGGGCTAGCGGGGGGGCAGATACGCAGTATTTT
j_call: TRBJ2-6; d_call: -; v_call: TRBV30; clone_size: -; cdr3_aa: CAWSMGRISGANVLTF; cdr3_nt: TGTGCCTGGAGCATGGGACGGATTTCTGGGGCCAACGTCCTGACTTTC
j_call: TRBJ2-1; d_call: TRBD2; v_call: TRBV9; clone_size: -; cdr3_aa: CASSGSGTNNEQFF; cdr3_nt: TGTGCCAGCAGCGGTTCCGGGACTAACAATGAGCAGTTCTTC
j_call: TRBJ1-2; d_call: TRBD1; v_call: TRBV30; clone_size: -; cdr3_aa: CAWSVPQAAGGRGYTF; cdr3_nt: TGTGCCTGGAGTGTACCCCAGGCGGCAGGGGGGAGAGGCTACACCTTC
j_call: TRBJ1-1; d_call: TRBD1; v_call: TRBV5-1; clone_size: -; cdr3_aa: CASSLEGQGFSEAFF; cdr3_nt: TGCGCCAGCAGCTTGGAAGGACAGGGATTTTCTGAAGCTTTCTTT
j_call: TRBJ1-4; d_call: -; v_call: TRBV5-1; clone_size: -; cdr3_aa: CASSAGHSATNEKLFF; cdr3_nt: TGCGCCAGCAGCGCGGGACATTCGGCGACTAATGAAAAACTGTTTTTT